What follows describes a single TCR beta chain. Its antigen remains unknown. One end of the junction fails to match germline, which may point to a read error. The CDR3 contains 13 residues. Germline CDR1 is SGHVT and CDR2 is SQSDAQ. TCR beta CDR3 regions were amplified from RNA transcripts. Using the HTBI primer set, a first-round RT-PCR was run on the TCR CDR3. TCRdb recomputed calls from the multiplex PCR reads with MiXCR, one row per CDR3 protein. The table lists under 130,000 distinct CDR3 sequences, over 45% of them singletons. This entry comes from a study of T cells in Graves' hyperthyroidism and ophthalmopathy. Over 18 months, lack of ophthalmopathy progression marked Graves' hyperthyroidism as stable. Investigators excluded patients with uncontrolled infection, other autoimmune disease, pregnancy or lactation. Study-wide findings and caveats: From stable hyperthyroidism, ophthalmopathy was separated by a 13 V-J model. Blood samples included most of the expanded thyroid clonotypes exceeding 0.001.

The chain uses TRBV7-4 and TRBJ1-2; D gene ambiguous. The sequenced material came from blood. The source is a man between 35 and 55 years old with Graves' hyperthyroidism. Written as DNA, the CDR3 is TGTGCCAGCAGCTGCGACATGGGCTATAGCTACACCTTC. Translating it yields CASSCDMGYSYTF.